This entry concerns a single TCR beta chain. In germline, CDR1 is SGHNT, CDR2 YYREEE (reference sequence). The germline V and J ends were trimmed by 2 bases and 5 bases, with 12 bases remaining between them. The CDR3 is made up of 14 amino acids. The record originates from a study of Graves' ophthalmopathy and Graves' hyperthyroidism. Amplification targeted the TCR beta CDR3 regions, with RNA transcripts as the source material. HTBI-primed first-round RT-PCR preceded second-round multiplex PCR. MiXCR was run by TCRdb on the multiplex PCR reads, yielding one entry per CDR3 protein. The table includes 500,000 to 600,000 distinct CDR3 sequences, roughly 40% detected once.

The chain couples TRBV5-4 to TRBJ2-3; D may be TRBD2 (5 bases). The material sequenced was peripheral blood or thyroid tissue (not recorded which). The clonotype was recovered from an adult man with Graves' hyperthyroidism. CDR3 loop: CASSLDPGLDTQYF. Written as DNA, the CDR3 is TGTGCCAGCAGCTTAGATCCCGGACTAGATACGCAGTATTTT. The whole variable domain, remainder taken from reference TRBV5-4 and TRBJ2-3, is ETGVTQSPTHLIKTRGQQVTLRCSSQSGHNTVSWYQQALGQGPQFIFQYYREEENGRGNFPPRFSGLQFPNYSSELNVNALELDDSALYLCASSLDPGLDTQYFGPGTRLTVL.